These T cell receptor beta chains were read from a single sample in a study of blood T cells in healthy people across ages. TCRdb re-analysed the 5' RACE reads in MiXCR, keeping a single row per CDR3 protein. The data contain about 720,000 distinct CDR3 sequences, 20% to 30% of them singletons. These sequences were also reported in another study, on T cells of mothers and their children.

What was sequenced was blood. These receptors were collected from a boy younger than 18 in good health. Each CDR3 is given with its conserved first and last residue. The order of the fields is D gene, clone size, CDR3 length, V gene, J gene, CDR3 DNA, CDR3 protein. A D gene is named only where the DNA matches it firmly. Some rows have no size entry. The others give once, few or many, or a class for an expanded clone.

D gene: TRBD2; clone size: few; CDR3 length: 18; V gene: TRBV6-2/TRBV6-3; J gene: TRBJ2-1; CDR3 DNA: TGTGCCAGCAGACGGTGGACTAGCGGGGGGAGCTCCTACAATGAGCAGTTCTTC; CDR3 protein: CASRRWTSGGSSYNEQFF
D gene: .; clone size: .; CDR3 length: 12; V gene: TRBV29-1; J gene: TRBJ2-5; CDR3 DNA: TGCAGCGTTGACCGGCGGCTTGGGACCCAGTACTTC; CDR3 protein: CSVDRRLGTQYF
D gene: .; clone size: .; CDR3 length: 14; V gene: TRBV6-2/TRBV6-3; J gene: TRBJ2-7; CDR3 DNA: TGTGCCAGCCGACGGTTCGACTACAACTACGAGCAGTACTTC; CDR3 protein: CASRRFDYNYEQYF
D gene: .; clone size: .; CDR3 length: 13; V gene: TRBV29-1; J gene: TRBJ2-7; CDR3 DNA: TGCAGCGTTGTCCTTACTCTCCGGGACGAGCAGTACTTC; CDR3 protein: CSVVLTLRDEQYF
D gene: .; clone size: .; CDR3 length: 13; V gene: TRBV6-1; J gene: TRBJ1-2; CDR3 DNA: TGTGCCAGCAGTGAAGAACAGAACTATGGCTACACCTTC; CDR3 protein: CASSEEQNYGYTF
D gene: TRBD1; clone size: .; CDR3 length: 15; V gene: TRBV7-8; J gene: TRBJ2-7; CDR3 DNA: TGTGCCAGCAGCTTAGAAAGGACAGGGAACTACGAGCAGTACTTC; CDR3 protein: CASSLERTGNYEQYF
D gene: TRBD1; clone size: few; CDR3 length: 15; V gene: TRBV3-1; J gene: TRBJ2-7; CDR3 DNA: TGTGCCAGCAGCCCACCACAGGGGTCTTACTACGAGCAGTACTTC; CDR3 protein: CASSPPQGSYYEQYF
D gene: TRBD1; clone size: .; CDR3 length: 17; V gene: TRBV6-5; J gene: TRBJ1-5; CDR3 DNA: TGTGCCAGCAGTTGGTCCGACAGGGGGGATAGCAATCAGCCCCAGCATTTT; CDR3 protein: CASSWSDRGDSNQPQHF
D gene: .; clone size: few; CDR3 length: 12; V gene: TRBV12-3/TRBV12-4; J gene: TRBJ2-5; CDR3 DNA: TGTGCCAGCAGTTTGTGGAAAGAGACCCAGTACTTC; CDR3 protein: CASSLWKETQYF
D gene: .; clone size: .; CDR3 length: 14; V gene: TRBV20-1; J gene: TRBJ2-3; CDR3 DNA: TGCAGTGCTAGTGGGCAGGGTACGTTGGATACGCAGTATTTT; CDR3 protein: CSASGQGTLDTQYF
D gene: .; clone size: few; CDR3 length: 14; V gene: TRBV10-3; J gene: TRBJ1-5; CDR3 DNA: TGTGCCATCAGGCCGGGACAAGAAAATCAGCCCCAGCATTTT; CDR3 protein: CAIRPGQENQPQHF
D gene: TRBD1; clone size: few; CDR3 length: 14; V gene: TRBV27; J gene: TRBJ1-2; CDR3 DNA: TGTGCCAGCAGTCGAGGGGGCCAGGGCTATGGCTACACCTTC; CDR3 protein: CASSRGGQGYGYTF
D gene: TRBD1; clone size: .; CDR3 length: 15; V gene: TRBV20-1; J gene: TRBJ2-7; CDR3 DNA: TGCAGTGCCCTCTATGGACAGGGGGCGGCCTACGAGCAGTACTTC; CDR3 protein: CSALYGQGAAYEQYF